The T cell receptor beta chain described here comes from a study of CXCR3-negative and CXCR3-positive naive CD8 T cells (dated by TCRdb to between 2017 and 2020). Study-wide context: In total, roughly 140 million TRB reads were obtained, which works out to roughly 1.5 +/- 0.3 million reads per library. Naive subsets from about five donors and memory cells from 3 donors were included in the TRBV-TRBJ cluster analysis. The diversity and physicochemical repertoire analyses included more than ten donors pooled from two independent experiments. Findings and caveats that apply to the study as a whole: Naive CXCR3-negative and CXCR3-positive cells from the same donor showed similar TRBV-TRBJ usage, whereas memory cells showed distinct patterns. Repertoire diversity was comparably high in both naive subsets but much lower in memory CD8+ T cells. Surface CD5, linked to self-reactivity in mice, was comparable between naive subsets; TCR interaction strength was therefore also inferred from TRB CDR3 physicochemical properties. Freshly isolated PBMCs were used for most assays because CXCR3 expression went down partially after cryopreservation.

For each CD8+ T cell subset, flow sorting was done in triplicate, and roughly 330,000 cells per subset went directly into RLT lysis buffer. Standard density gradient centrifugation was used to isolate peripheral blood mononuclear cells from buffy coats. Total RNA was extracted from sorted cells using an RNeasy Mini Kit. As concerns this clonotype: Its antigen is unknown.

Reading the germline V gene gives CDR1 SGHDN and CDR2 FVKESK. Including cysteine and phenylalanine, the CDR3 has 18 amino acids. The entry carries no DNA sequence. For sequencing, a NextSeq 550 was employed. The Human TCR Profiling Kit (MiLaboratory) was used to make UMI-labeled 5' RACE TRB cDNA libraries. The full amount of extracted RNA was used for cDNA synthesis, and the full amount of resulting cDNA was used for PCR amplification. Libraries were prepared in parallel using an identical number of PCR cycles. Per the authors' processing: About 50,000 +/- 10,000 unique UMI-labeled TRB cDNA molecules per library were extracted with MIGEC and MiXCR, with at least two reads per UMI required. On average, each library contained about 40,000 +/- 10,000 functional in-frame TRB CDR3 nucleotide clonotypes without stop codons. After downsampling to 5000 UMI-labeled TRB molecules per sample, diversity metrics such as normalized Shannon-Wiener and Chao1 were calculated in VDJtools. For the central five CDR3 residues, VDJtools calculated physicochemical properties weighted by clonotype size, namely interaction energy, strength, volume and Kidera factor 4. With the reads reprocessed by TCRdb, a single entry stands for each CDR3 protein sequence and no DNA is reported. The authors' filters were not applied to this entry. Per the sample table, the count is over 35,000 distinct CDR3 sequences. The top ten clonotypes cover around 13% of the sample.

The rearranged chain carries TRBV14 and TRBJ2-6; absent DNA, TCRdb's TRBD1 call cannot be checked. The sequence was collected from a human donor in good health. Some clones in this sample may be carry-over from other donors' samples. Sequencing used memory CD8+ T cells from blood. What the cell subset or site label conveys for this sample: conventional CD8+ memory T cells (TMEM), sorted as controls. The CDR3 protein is CASSQEGGPDSGANVLTF. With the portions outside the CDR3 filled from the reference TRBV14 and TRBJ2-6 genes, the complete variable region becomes EAGVTQFPSHSVIEKGQTVTLRCDPISGHDNLYWYRRVMGKEIKFLLHFVKESKQDESGMPNNRFLAERTGGTYSTLKVQPAELEDSGVYFCASSQEGGPDSGANVLTFGAGSRLTVL.